This T cell receptor (beta chain) was captured by sequencing in a study of blood T cells in healthy people across ages. Concerning this clonotype itself: Its antigen is as yet unknown.

Broader study findings: A conclusive naive versus antigen-experienced comparison was prevented by the unsorted PBMCs. Shifts in expanded clonotypes may have been confounded by donor CMV status, which was unknown.

This CDR3 has 12 amino acids. The V gene lost 8 bases and the J gene lost 1 base, with 11 bases spanning the gap. Germline lookup yields CDR1 DFQATT and CDR2 SNEGSKA (reference sequence). Drawn from each donor were roughly 10 milliliters of peripheral blood. Next came a second PCR, run for about 7 to 12 cycles, which used a sample-barcoded 5' primer along with a J-beta primer mix. The authors tagged each cDNA molecule using a template-switch adaptor with 12 random nucleotides. TCRdb reprocessed the 5' RACE reads via MiXCR and lists one record per CDR3 protein. The table has about 1.5 million distinct CDR3 sequences, 42% seen once.

Sequencing was performed on blood. The sequence came from a woman aged 18-35 years in good health. This sequence joins TRBV20-1 and TRBJ1-1; no clear D. The CDR3 sequence is CSQKLANTEAFF. For the CDR3, the DNA is TGCAGTCAAAAGCTGGCGAACACTGAAGCTTTCTTT.